This TCR beta chain came from a study of blood T cells in healthy people across ages. The study, taken as a whole, reports: Estimates based on one million T cells were treated as lower bounds.

Donor samples were obtained from healthy Caucasian individuals from Russia, aged about 6 to 90. As concerns this clonotype: What it binds is unknown.

For the second PCR, which ran for about 7 to 11 cycles, a sample-barcoded 5' primer and a J-beta primer mix were used. TCRdb reprocessed the 5' RACE reads with MiXCR, giving one entry per CDR3 protein. Of about 1 million distinct CDR3 sequences in the sample, approximately 25% were seen once. The germline V gene has CDR1 SGHAT and CDR2 FQDESV (reference sequence). V was cut by 5 bases and J by 4 bases, with 16 bases left in between. The CDR3 covers 15 residues. These data are also associated with another study on T cells of mothers and their children.

The chain uses TRBV11-1 and TRBJ2-3, with unresolved D. The TCR originated in a girl aged 2 to 9 in good health. The sequenced sample was blood. CDR3 in amino acids: CASSERTEASDTQYF. CDR3 coding DNA: TGTGCCAGCAGCGAAAGGACGGAAGCCTCAGATACGCAGTATTTT.